The 6 T cell receptor beta chains below were found in one sample sequenced in a study of control samples from healthy donors and cancer patients. Repertoires were generated with immunoSEQ multiplex PCR, while TCRdb's copy carries only in-frame clones and drops some. The sample consists of about 150,000 clones, 93% of them appearing once. The sequenced sample consisted of blood. Source of these receptors: a man aged 45-60 years in good health.

This chain joins TRBV10-3 and TRBJ2-7, with D maybe TRBD1 (5 bases). CDR1 is ENHRY, CDR2 SYGVKD, per germline. The CDR3 consists of 14 residues. V dropped 3 bases and J dropped 0 bases, with 9 bases sitting between them. CDR3 DNA: TGTGCCATCAGTGATAGGGGCACCTCCTACGAGCAGTACTTC. This sequence encodes CAISDRGTSYEQYF.

This chain uses TRBV24-1 with TRBJ2-1; D is possibly TRBD1 (6 bases). Per germline, CDR1 KGHDR and CDR2 SFDVKD. The CDR3 is 14 amino acids. The ends were cut back, 3 bases at V and 4 bases at J, with 9 bases in the middle. The DNA of the CDR3 is TGTGCCACCAGTGATCGGGACATTTACAATGAGCAGTTCTTC. Amino acid sequence: CATSDRDIYNEQFF.

This clone was seen only once. The V gene is TRBV28, the J gene TRBJ1-2; D is perhaps TRBD1 (5 bases). The CDR3 has 13 amino acids. Germline V gene data show CDR1 as MDHEN and CDR2 as SYDVKM. Trimming left V 4 bases short and J 4 bases short, with 10 bases between. CDR3 region: CASSSSGTYGYTF. CDR3 DNA sequence: TGTGCCAGCAGTTCCTCAGGGACCTATGGCTACACCTTC.

J is TRBJ2-2 and V is TRBV5-1, with TRBD1 matching over 7 bases. CDR1 and CDR2 from the germline V gene are SGHRS and YFSETQ. The CDR3 has 14 residues. Trimming at V came to 4 bases and at J to 4 bases, leaving 4 bases not matched to a gene. CDR3 sequence: CASSRPGGTGELFF. CDR3 nucleotides: TGCGCCAGCAGCCGGCCAGGGGGCACCGGGGAGCTGTTTTTT.

The J gene is TRBJ1-4, the V gene TRBV5-1; D might be TRBD1 (5 bases). The germline V gene has CDR1 SGHRS and CDR2 YFSETQ. The CDR3 runs 14 residues. The V and J ends lost 4 bases and 3 bases respectively, with 10 bases between them. CDR3 bases: TGCGCCAGCAGCATCCGGGACTCTAATGAAAAACTGTTTTTT. It encodes CASSIRDSNEKLFF.

A single count supports this clone. The J gene is TRBJ2-2, the V gene TRBV27, with 8 bases identical to TRBD1. CDR1 and CDR2 from the germline V gene are MNHEY and SMNVEV (reference sequence). This CDR3 has 15 amino acids. The ends lost 2 bases at V and 5 bases at J; junction bases unmatched: 4. As DNA, the CDR3 is TGTGCCAGCAGTTTAGGTAGACAGGGGACCGGGGAGCTGTTTTTT. It encodes CASSLGRQGTGELFF.